This TCR beta chain was documented in a study of cytomegalovirus exposure and HLA in healthy donors. This CDR3 spans 15 amino acids. Trimming removed 4 bases at V and 3 bases at J, with 18 bases between. CDR1 is GTSNPN and CDR2 is SVGIG in the germline V gene (reference sequence). General study results and limits: The investigators catalogued 180 or so TCR beta chains as cytomegalovirus-associated. While the bulk of TCR sequences proved rare, some public TCRs turned up in many donors.

In regard to this clone: Its antigen is unknown.

Using immunoSEQ multiplex PCR, the repertoire was profiled, and TCRdb retains in-frame clones only, with some absent. Among tens of thousands of clones listed, about 90% were seen once. This TCR was recovered from a woman under 30 in good health and CMV-seropositive. Sequencing was performed on PBMCs. V gene TRBV30 combines with J gene TRBJ1-1, with D perhaps TRBD1 (5 bases). The CDR3 DNA follows: TGTGCCTGGACCCATCTTGACAGAGCGTACACTGAAGCTTTCTTT. Its translation: CAWTHLDRAYTEAFF.